Following are 14 T cell receptor beta chains from one sample sequenced in a study of T cell repertoires in cytomegalovirus infection (dated by TCRdb to the late 2010s). According to the study, the label for this sample's treatment or condition signals: in vitro stimulation with specific CMV peptide epitopes to enrich CMV-specific T cells. TCRdb shows the sequencer as Illumina HiSeq 1500. TCRdb took the public reads, trimmed them with fastp at Q25, ran MiXCR for clone calling and kept in-frame beta chains. All rows with the same CDR3 protein become a single entry with the most common DNA and genes. The sample has around 800,000 distinct CDR3 sequences on record, roughly 33% of them singletons. The ten largest make up 9.5% to 15% of the sample. No antigen has been identified for these receptors. Here the sequenced sample was cultured CD8+ T cells from PBMCs, taken from culture after CMV antigen stimulation. Source of these receptors: a human donor in good health (CMV status not recorded). Some clones in this sample may be carry-over from other donors' samples.

The chain joins TRBV6-6 to TRBJ2-1; 7 nucleotides match TRBD1. The CDR3 sequence is 14 residues long. The germline V gene has CDR1 MNHNY and CDR2 SVGAGI (reference sequence). V lost 5 bases and J lost 8; bases outside the gene matches: 9. CDR3 protein: CASSPDRAQHEQFF. The CDR3 bases are TGTGCCAGCAGTCCCGACAGGGCCCAGCATGAGCAGTTCTTC.

Only a few counts were recorded for this clonotype. The chain recombines TRBV5-1 with TRBJ1-1; maybe TRBD1 (6 bases). V was clipped by 3 bases and J by 1 base, with 13 bases between them. Germline CDR1 is SGHRS and CDR2 is YFSETQ. This CDR3 has 15 residues. The CDR3, as DNA: TGCGCCAGCAGCTCTAAACAGGGAAGGAACACTGAAGCTTTCTTT. Protein product: CASSSKQGRNTEAFF.

This clonotype has a handful of counts. The rearrangement links TRBV7-9 to TRBJ1-4, with D unresolved. The V end was cut by 5 bases, the J end by 8 bases, with 15 bases between. The germline CDR1 and CDR2 sequences are SEHNR and FQNEAQ (reference sequence). The CDR3 sequence is 14 residues long. CDR3 amino acids: CASSPEREREKLFF. Written as DNA, the CDR3 is TGTGCCAGCAGCCCGGAGAGGGAAAGGGAAAAACTGTTTTTT.

The chain joins TRBV7-3 to TRBJ2-2; 9 bases match TRBD1. The CDR3 runs 15 residues. Germline lookup yields CDR1 SGHTA and CDR2 FQGTGA. J gave up 5 bases and V 5 bases, and 6 bases lay outside the gene matches. The CDR3 here is CASSPRDRETGELFF. The CDR3 coding sequence is TGTGCCAGCAGCCCCCGGGACAGGGAGACCGGGGAGCTGTTTTTT.

J is TRBJ2-5 and V is TRBV7-8, with 11 bases that match TRBD2. This CDR3 is built from 16 residues. Trimming took 5 bases from V and 0 from J; bases not matched to a gene: 5. Looked up from germline, CDR1 is SGHVS and CDR2 is FQNEAQ. Here the CDR3 DNA reads TGTGCCAGCAGCCACAGACTAGCGGGGTACCAAGAGACCCAGTACTTC. Its protein product is CASSHRLAGYQETQYF.

This chain uses TRBV10-2 with TRBJ2-7; unclear D gene. CDR3 length: 14 residues. Germline loops: CDR1 WSHSY, CDR2 SAAADI. Between the trimmed V and J ends, which lost 4 bases and 0 bases, there was a span of 10 bases. CDR3 residues: CASSGGRSSYEQYV. The DNA for the CDR3 is TGCGCCAGCAGTGGAGGCCGGAGCTCCTACGAGCAGTACGTC.

The V and J genes are TRBV7-2 and TRBJ1-4; D is perhaps TRBD1 (5 bases). The CDR3 has 15 amino acids. Germline V gene lookup returns CDR1 SGHTA and CDR2 FQGNSA. V was pared by 1 base and J by 10 bases, with 16 bases between. CDR3 loop: CASSLVDSSGPKLFF. CDR3 nucleotide sequence: TGTGCCAGCAGCTTAGTGGATTCTTCAGGGCCAAAACTGTTTTTT.

The chain carries TRBV7-9 and TRBJ2-4, with 7 bases fitting TRBD2. The CDR3 has 16 residues. Trimming cost V 5 bases and J 2 bases; bases outside gene matches: 9. From germline, CDR1 is SEHNR and CDR2 FQNEAQ (reference sequence). The CDR3 nucleotides are TGTGCCAGCAGCGATGCCGGGGGGATTACCAAAAACATTCAGTACTTC. Amino acid sequence: CASSDAGGITKNIQYF. The complete variable domain, with remaining parts taken from reference TRBV7-9 and TRBJ2-4, reads DTGVSQNPRHKITKRGQNVTFRCDPISEHNRLYWYRQTLGQGPEFLTYFQNEAQLEKSRLLSDRFSAERPKGSFSTLEIQRTEQGDSAMYLCASSDAGGITKNIQYFGAGTRLSVL.

J is TRBJ2-1 and V is TRBV2; D remains unclear. The CDR3 has 15 residues. Trimming removed 6 bases at V and 0 bases at J, with 12 bases between. The germline V gene has CDR1 SNHLY and CDR2 FYNNEI. The CDR3 DNA follows: TGTGCCAGCAGATCACCGGTTCCCTCCTACAATGAGCAGTTCTTC. It codes for CASRSPVPSYNEQFF.

V is TRBV5-8 and J is TRBJ2-7; 10 bases are a match to TRBD1. The trim removed 5 bases at V and 6 bases at J, leaving 11 bases unmatched. Germline values: CDR1 SGHTS, CDR2 YDEGEE. The CDR3 is 15 amino acids. The CDR3 loop reads CASRDYRDRGSEQYV. The DNA for the CDR3 is TGTGCCAGCAGGGATTACCGGGACAGGGGCTCCGAGCAGTACGTC.

J is TRBJ2-7 and V is TRBV11-2, with D possibly matching TRBD1 (7 bases). V shed 8 bases and J shed 0 bases, with 14 bases lying between them. The CDR3 covers 14 residues. CDR1 is SGHAT, CDR2 FQNNGV, per germline. The CDR3 loop reads CASAGGIGSYEQYF. In DNA, the CDR3 is TGTGCCAGCGCAGGGGGGATTGGCTCCTACGAGCAGTACTTC.

This rearrangement joins TRBV20-1 to TRBJ1-2; 7 bases agree with TRBD1. The ends lost 6 bases at V and 3 bases at J; junction bases unmatched: 7. The CDR3 is made up of 13 amino acids. Germline values: CDR1 DFQATT, CDR2 SNEGSKA (reference sequence). CDR3 loop: CSASHQGDYGYTF. In nucleotides, the CDR3 is TGCAGTGCCTCCCACCAGGGGGACTATGGCTACACCTTC.

The gene calls are TRBV15 and TRBJ1-1; D is unresolved. The germline V gene encodes CDR1 LNHNV and CDR2 YYDKDF (reference sequence). This CDR3 has 13 amino acids. The V end was cut by 6 bases, the J end by 0 bases, with 8 bases between. The CDR3 bases are TGTGCCACCAGACCGGACTTGAACACTGAAGCTTTCTTT. This sequence encodes CATRPDLNTEAFF.

The gene calls are TRBV6-5 and TRBJ1-1; weak D call: TRBD1 (5 bases). The CDR3 sequence is 17 residues long. Germline CDR1 is MNHEY and CDR2 is SVGAGI. This chain's CDR3 is CASVKGTLKGWNTEAFF. In DNA, the CDR3 is TGTGCGTCGGTGAAGGGGACCCTGAAGGGGTGGAACACTGAAGCTTTCTTT.